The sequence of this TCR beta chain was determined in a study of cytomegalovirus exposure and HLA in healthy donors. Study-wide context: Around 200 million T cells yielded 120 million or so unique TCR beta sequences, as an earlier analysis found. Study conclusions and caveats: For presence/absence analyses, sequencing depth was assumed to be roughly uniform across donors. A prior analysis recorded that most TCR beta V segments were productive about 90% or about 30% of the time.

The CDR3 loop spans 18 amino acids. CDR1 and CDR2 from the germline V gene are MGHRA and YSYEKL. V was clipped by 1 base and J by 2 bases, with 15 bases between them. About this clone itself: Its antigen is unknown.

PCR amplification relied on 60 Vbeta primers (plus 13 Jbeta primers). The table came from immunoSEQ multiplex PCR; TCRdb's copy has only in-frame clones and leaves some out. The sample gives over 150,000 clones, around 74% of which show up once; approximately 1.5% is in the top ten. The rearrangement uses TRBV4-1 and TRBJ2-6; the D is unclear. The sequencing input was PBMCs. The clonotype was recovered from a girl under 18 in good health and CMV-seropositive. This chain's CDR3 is CASSQARGTPTGANVLTF. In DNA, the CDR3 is TGCGCCAGCAGCCAAGCCCGCGGTACTCCAACTGGGGCCAACGTCCTGACTTTC.